This T cell receptor (beta chain) was sequenced for a study of shared clonotypes between healthy human individuals. Broader study findings: Sorted-subset sequencing, rarefaction showed, was incomplete despite large depth. Non-shared clonotypes had lower generation probabilities than those shared by all four donors.

There are 15 residues in the CDR3. Germline CDR1 is MGHDK and CDR2 is SYGVNS. V lost 2 bases to trimming and J lost 2 bases; unmatched junction nucleotides: 6. To note about this clone: Its antigen is undetermined.

In the sorted-subset replicate PCRs, approximately 200 ng DNA, 30,000 or so T cell genomes, was used. Produced via immunoSEQ multiplex PCR; TCRdb's table is partial and in-frame only. The sample carries 650,000 to 800,000 clones, about 92% recorded once. Cells designated naive CD8 were CD45RO-negative and were positively selected for CCR7, with terminally differentiated effector memory CD45RA+ cells excluded. The sample taken for sequencing was naive CD8+ T cells sorted from blood. The clonotype originates from a young man in good health. This chain links TRBV25-1 with TRBJ2-7, with 7 bases fitting TRBD1. The CDR3: CASSEDRADPYEQYF. CDR3 nucleotide sequence: TGTGCCAGCAGTGAAGACAGGGCCGACCCCTACGAGCAGTACTTC.